Below are 2 T cell receptor beta chains sequenced from a single sample in a study of T cell responses to AZD1222 COVID-19 vaccine. Assay: immunoSEQ multiplex PCR; the TCRdb copy retains only in-frame clones and omits some. The sample has 140,000 or so clones; around 88% are singletons. The source material was peripheral blood, sampled on day 0 of AZD1222 vaccination. Every receptor here comes from an adult in good health.

The chain couples TRBV13 to TRBJ2-2; D perhaps matches TRBD2 (6 bases). V gave up 5 bases and J gave up 6 bases, with 19 bases separating them. CDR1 and CDR2 (germline): PRHDT, FYEKMQ (reference sequence). CDR3 size: 16 residues. CDR3 region: CASSAVRGGLAGELFF. The CDR3 DNA reads as TGTGCCAGCAGCGCCGTAAGGGGAGGCTTAGCCGGGGAGCTGTTTTTT.

The genes are TRBV3-1 (or the pseudogene TRBV3-2) and TRBJ1-6; D unclear. Germline CDR1 is LGHDT and CDR2 is YNNKEL (reference sequence). The CDR3 spans 17 residues. Trimming removed 1 base at V and 2 bases at J, with 12 bases between. In DNA, the CDR3 is TGTGCCAGCAGCCAAGTTCAGCACGGGGCCTATAATTCACCCCTCCACTTT. It encodes CASSQVQHGAYNSPLHF.